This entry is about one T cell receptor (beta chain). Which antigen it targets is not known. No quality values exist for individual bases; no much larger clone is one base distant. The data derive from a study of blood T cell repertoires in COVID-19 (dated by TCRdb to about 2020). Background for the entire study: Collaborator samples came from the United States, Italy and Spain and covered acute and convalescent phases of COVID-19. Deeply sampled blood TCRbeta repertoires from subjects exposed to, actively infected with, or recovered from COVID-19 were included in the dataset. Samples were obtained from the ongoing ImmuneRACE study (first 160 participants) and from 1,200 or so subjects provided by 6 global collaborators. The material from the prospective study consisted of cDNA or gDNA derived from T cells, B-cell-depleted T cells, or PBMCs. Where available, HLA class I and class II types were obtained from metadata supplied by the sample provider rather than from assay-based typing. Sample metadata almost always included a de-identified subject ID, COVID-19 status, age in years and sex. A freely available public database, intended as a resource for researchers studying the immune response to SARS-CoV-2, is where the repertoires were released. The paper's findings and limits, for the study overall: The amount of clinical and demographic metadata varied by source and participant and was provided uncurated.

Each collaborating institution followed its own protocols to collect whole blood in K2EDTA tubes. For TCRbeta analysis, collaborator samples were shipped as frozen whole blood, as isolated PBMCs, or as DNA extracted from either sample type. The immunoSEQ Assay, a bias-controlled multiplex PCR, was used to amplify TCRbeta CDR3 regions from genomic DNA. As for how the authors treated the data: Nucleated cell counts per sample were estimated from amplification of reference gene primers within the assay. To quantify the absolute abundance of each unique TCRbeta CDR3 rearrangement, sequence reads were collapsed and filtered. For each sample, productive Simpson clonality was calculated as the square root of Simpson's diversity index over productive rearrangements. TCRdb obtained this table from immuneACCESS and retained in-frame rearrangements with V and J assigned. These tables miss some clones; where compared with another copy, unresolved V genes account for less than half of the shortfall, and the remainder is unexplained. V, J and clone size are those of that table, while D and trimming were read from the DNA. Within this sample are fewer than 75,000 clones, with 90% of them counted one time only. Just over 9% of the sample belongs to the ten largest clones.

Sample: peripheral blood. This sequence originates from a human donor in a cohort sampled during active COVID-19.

In nucleotide form, the sequence is TGTGCCAGCAGCTTGTGGCTAGCGGGACCCCCCTACGAGCAGTACTTC. This yields the protein CASSLWLAGPPYEQYF. This receptor chain uses TRBV5-4 and TRBJ2-7, and 9 junctional nucleotides match TRBD2. Trimmed from V: 1 base; trimmed from J: 2 bases; junction bases lacking a gene match: 7. Taken from cysteine to phenylalanine, the CDR3 has 16 residues. Only the CDR3 portion is preserved as DNA: 48 bases, with reading frame beginning at the first base. The germline V gene (reference sequence) specifies SGHNT as CDR1 and YYREEE as CDR2.